These 25 T cell receptor beta chains came from one sample sequenced in a study of cytomegalovirus exposure and HLA in healthy donors. PCR used 60 Vbeta primers and 13 Jbeta primers. Repertoires were generated with immunoSEQ multiplex PCR, while TCRdb's copy carries only in-frame clones and drops some. Across about 70,000 clones, the top ten clones capture 2% to 3% of the sample. Sequenced input: PBMCs. The source of these receptors is a female donor in good health and CMV-seropositive.

The V gene is TRBV28, the J gene TRBJ1-6, with 9 bases that match TRBD1. Germline CDR1 MDHEN, CDR2 SYDVKM. Losses at the gene ends were 4 bases for V and 10 bases for J; bases not matched to a gene: 5. The CDR3 is 14 amino acids. The CDR3 region is CASSSGQGTSPLHF. The CDR3 DNA sequence: TGTGCCAGCAGTTCTGGACAGGGGACATCACCCCTCCACTTT.

The V gene is TRBV27, the J gene TRBJ1-1; D uncertain. V dropped 3 bases and J dropped 1 base, with 6 bases sitting between them. Germline V CDR1 and CDR2: MNHEY, SMNVEV (reference sequence). The CDR3 has 13 amino acids. The CDR3 reads CASSFSPNTEAFF. In DNA form, the CDR3 reads TGTGCCAGCAGTTTCTCCCCGAACACTGAAGCTTTCTTT.

The V call is TRBV2, the J call TRBJ1-1, with 9 bases fitting TRBD1. Trimming removed 2 bases from V and 1 base from J; junction bases left unmatched: 5. Germline V gene data show CDR1 as SNHLY and CDR2 as FYNNEI. This CDR3 region has 16 residues. The CDR3, as DNA: TGTGCCAGCAGTGAAAGAGGGACAGGGTCGAACACTGAAGCTTTCTTT. This sequence encodes CASSERGTGSNTEAFF. Looking up the rest from reference TRBV2 and TRBJ1-1 gives the full variable domain: EPEVTQTPSHQVTQMGQEVILRCVPISNHLYFYWYRQILGQKVEFLVSFYNNEISEKSEIFDDQFSVERPDGSNFTLKIRSTKLEDSAMYFCASSERGTGSNTEAFFGQGTRLTVV.

The rearrangement links TRBV29-1 to TRBJ2-5, with a weak D call TRBD2 (5 bases). Germline V gives CDR1 SQVTM, CDR2 ANQGSEA. There are 16 residues in the CDR3. Trimming took off 0 bases at V and 4 bases at J, with 18 bases between the two ends. The DNA of the CDR3 is TGCAGCGTTGAAGATCTGGACTCCTCGGGCCTAGAGACCCAGTACTTC. This encodes CSVEDLDSSGLETQYF.

The chain employs TRBV11-2 and TRBJ2-1; perhaps TRBD2 as D (6 bases). V lost 1 base to trimming and J lost 9 bases, with 13 bases between them. The CDR3 sequence is 14 residues long. The germline V gene has CDR1 SGHAT and CDR2 FQNNGV. The CDR3 loop is CASSLVLAEGEQFF. CDR3 nucleotides: TGTGCCAGCAGCTTAGTACTAGCTGAGGGTGAGCAGTTCTTC. The whole variable domain, filled in from reference TRBV11-2 and TRBJ2-1, reads EAGVAQSPRYKIIEKRQSVAFWCNPISGHATLYWYQQILGQGPKLLIQFQNNGVVDDSQLPKDRFSAERLKGVDSTLKIQPAKLEDSAVYLCASSLVLAEGEQFFGPGTRLTVL.

J is TRBJ1-6 and V is TRBV28; D perhaps matches TRBD1 (5 bases). The CDR3 is made up of 16 amino acids. V lost 5 bases, J lost 1 base, and 12 bases lay in between. The germline V gene has CDR1 MDHEN and CDR2 SYDVKM. This CDR3 reads CASSPRGRSYNSPLHF. The CDR3, as DNA: TGTGCCAGCAGTCCCCGGGGGAGATCCTATAATTCACCCCTCCACTTT.

CDR3 in amino acids: CASSLAFAVNTEAFF. In DNA, the CDR3 is TGTGCCAGCAGCTTAGCCTTTGCGGTGAACACTGAAGCTTTCTTT. V and J are TRBV11-2 and TRBJ1-1; no clear D. From germline, CDR1 is SGHAT and CDR2 FQNNGV. The ends were cut back, 1 base at V and 0 bases at J, with 9 bases in the middle. The CDR3 runs 15 residues. The complete variable domain, with remaining parts taken from reference TRBV11-2 and TRBJ1-1, reads EAGVAQSPRYKIIEKRQSVAFWCNPISGHATLYWYQQILGQGPKLLIQFQNNGVVDDSQLPKDRFSAERLKGVDSTLKIQPAKLEDSAVYLCASSLAFAVNTEAFFGQGTRLTVV.

The rearrangement uses TRBV11-2 and TRBJ2-3; D possibly corresponds to TRBD1 (5 bases). Germline lookup yields CDR1 SGHAT and CDR2 FQNNGV. Trimming removed 1 base from V and 2 bases from J, with 7 bases in between. This CDR3 spans 14 amino acids. The CDR3 nucleotides read TGTGCCAGCAGCTTAGCCAGGGTCACAGATACGCAGTATTTT. This encodes CASSLARVTDTQYF.

V and J are TRBV28 and TRBJ2-2; TRBD1 matches at 10 bases. Per the germline V gene, CDR1 is MDHEN and CDR2 is SYDVKM. The CDR3 is 17 residues long. The ends lost 5 bases at V and 4 bases at J; junction bases unmatched: 10. CDR3 in amino acids: CASSPTGTGAVTGELFF. The CDR3 coding sequence is TGTGCCAGCAGTCCCACCGGGACAGGGGCTGTCACCGGGGAGCTGTTTTTT.

The rearrangement joins TRBV30 to TRBJ2-7, with D tentatively TRBD2 (6 bases). Germline CDR1 and CDR2: GTSNPN and SVGIG (reference sequence). With 0 bases removed from V and 1 base from J, the gap between germline ends came to 13 bases. This CDR3 contains 15 residues. CDR3 nucleotide sequence: TGTGCCTGGAGTGTACATGGGGGGAGTTCCTACGAGCAGTACTTC. As protein: CAWSVHGGSSYEQYF.

The gene calls are TRBV4-3 and TRBJ2-7, with D possibly matching TRBD1 (7 bases). The ends were cut back, 0 bases at V and 3 bases at J, with 12 bases in the middle. Looked up from germline, CDR1 is LGHNA and CDR2 is YSLEER. This CDR3 has 15 amino acids. The CDR3 bases are TGCGCCAGCAGCCAAGATTGGAGGGGGCTCTACGAGCAGTACTTC. Its translation: CASSQDWRGLYEQYF.

The chain has TRBV30 and TRBJ2-2; 10 bases are shared with TRBD2. Germline values: CDR1 GTSNPN, CDR2 SVGIG (reference sequence). The CDR3 length is 13 residues. V lost 5 bases and J lost 7; bases outside the gene matches: 4. The CDR3 DNA follows: TGTGCCTGGGGGACTAGCGAACACGGGGAGCTGTTTTTT. Its translation is CAWGTSEHGELFF.

The chain has TRBV2 and TRBJ2-7, with TRBD1 matching 9 bases. The CDR3 has 14 residues. CDR1 is SNHLY and CDR2 is FYNNEI in the germline V gene. Trimming removed 6 bases from V and 6 bases from J; junction bases left unmatched: 9. Written as DNA, the CDR3 is TGTGCCAGCAGCCCACAGGGGGCTGTTTCCGAGCAGTACTTC. Translated, it gives CASSPQGAVSEQYF.

The CDR3 sequence is CASSELGKGMNTEAFF. In DNA form, the CDR3 reads TGTGCCAGCAGTGAATTAGGGAAGGGGATGAACACTGAAGCTTTCTTT. The chain carries TRBV25-1 and TRBJ1-1; TRBD1 might be the D (5 bases). CDR3 size: 16 residues. Germline V lookup: CDR1 MGHDK, CDR2 SYGVNS. V lost 1 base to trimming and J lost 0 bases, with 12 bases between them.

This rearrangement joins TRBV9 to TRBJ2-6; 9 bases are shared with TRBD2. The CDR3 runs 19 residues. V was clipped by 3 bases and J by 0 bases; unmatched bases: 10. CDR1 and CDR2 (germline): SGDLS, YYNGEE. CDR3 nucleotides: TGTGCCAGCAGCGGAGGCGGGGGGGTCTCCAGCTCTGGGGCCAACGTCCTGACTTTC. Protein sequence: CASSGGGGVSSSGANVLTF.

The chain combines TRBV28 with TRBJ1-5; D is undetermined. Germline lookup yields CDR1 MDHEN and CDR2 SYDVKM. CDR3 length: 16 amino acids. The V gene lost 3 bases and the J gene lost 6 bases, with 18 bases spanning the gap. CDR3 nucleotide sequence: TGTGCCAGCAGTTTTCCCTCATTCACTCAGGTTCAGCCCCAGCATTTT. This gives the protein CASSFPSFTQVQPQHF.

The genes are TRBV4-2 and TRBJ1-4; 9 bases are a match to TRBD1. This CDR3 region has 16 residues. Per the germline V gene, CDR1 is LGHNA and CDR2 is YNFKEQ. V lost 2 bases to trimming and J lost 5 bases; unmatched junction nucleotides: 6. The CDR3 nucleotides are TGTGCCAGCAGCCAAAATCCCGGGACAGGGAATGAAAAACTGTTTTTT. Protein: CASSQNPGTGNEKLFF.

The chain is built from TRBV5-1 and TRBJ2-7; 9 bases align to TRBD1. The V gene end was trimmed by 3 bases and the J gene end by 6 bases; junction bases not matched to a gene: 7. CDR1 SGHRS and CDR2 YFSETQ come from the germline V gene. The CDR3 consists of 14 residues. In DNA form, the CDR3 reads TGCGCCAGCAGCTCCCCGGGACAGGGAGTCGAGCAGTACTTC. This encodes CASSSPGQGVEQYF.

This chain joins TRBV19 and TRBJ1-1; 8 nucleotides match TRBD1. V lost 3 bases and J lost 0; bases outside the gene matches: 9. This CDR3 contains 17 residues. Germline V gene lookup returns CDR1 LNHDA and CDR2 SQIVND (reference sequence). CDR3 nucleotides: TGTGCCAGTAGTATCGGGACAGGTTTCATCATGAACACTGAAGCTTTCTTT. Amino acid sequence: CASSIGTGFIMNTEAFF. The full variable domain, its missing parts supplied by reference TRBV19 and TRBJ1-1, is DGGITQSPKYLFRKEGQNVTLSCEQNLNHDAMYWYRQDPGQGLRLIYYSQIVNDFQKGDIAEGYSVSREKKESFPLTVTSAQKNPTAFYLCASSIGTGFIMNTEAFFGQGTRLTVV.

Details on this clone: Mismatch with germline at one junction end may stem from a read error. The J gene is TRBJ1-5, the V gene TRBV19, with 9 bases identical to TRBD1. This CDR3 has 15 amino acids. Germline lookup yields CDR1 LNHDA and CDR2 SQIVND (reference sequence). The CDR3 loop reads CASRWTGAVGAPLNF. The CDR3 DNA reads TGTGCCAGTAGATGGACAGGGGCGGTGGGAGCCCCACTAAACTTT. The full variable domain, in which reference TRBV19 and TRBJ1-5 provide the parts outside the CDR3, is DGGITQSPKYLFRKEGQNVTLSCEQNLNHDAMYWYRQDPGQGLRLIYYSQIVNDFQKGDIAEGYSVSREKKESFPLTVTSAQKNPTAFYLCASRWTGAVGAPLNFGDGTRLSIL.

The chain links TRBV7-8 to TRBJ2-7, with 7 bases fitting TRBD2. The CDR3 covers 16 residues. V dropped 4 bases and J dropped 0; count of bases not matched to a gene: 9. Germline-derived CDR1 and CDR2 are SGHVS and FQNEAQ. CDR3 region: CASSSPGLKSSYEQYF. The CDR3 bases are TGTGCCAGCAGCTCCCCGGGACTAAAGAGCTCCTACGAGCAGTACTTC.

This chain uses TRBV5-1 with TRBJ2-1, with D hard to call. This CDR3 has 14 amino acids. Germline values: CDR1 SGHRS, CDR2 YFSETQ. V was cut by 5 bases and J by 1 base, with 10 bases left in between. The CDR3 DNA reads as TGCGCCAGCAGTGCAGGATTATCCTACAATGAGCAGTTCTTC. This codes for CASSAGLSYNEQFF. The complete variable domain, with remaining parts taken from reference TRBV5-1 and TRBJ2-1, reads KAGVTQTPRYLIKTRGQQVTLSCSPISGHRSVSWYQQTPGQGLQFLFEYFSETQRNKGNFPGRFSGRQFSNSRSEMNVSTLELGDSALYLCASSAGLSYNEQFFGPGTRLTVL.

The J gene is TRBJ2-7, the V gene TRBV28; 8 nucleotides line up with TRBD1. Unmatched junction bases numbered 5, after V lost 4 bases and J lost 0 bases. The germline gives CDR1 MDHEN, CDR2 SYDVKM. There are 15 residues in the CDR3. DNA of the CDR3: TGTGCCAGCAGTTCGCACAGGGGGAGCTCCTACGAGCAGTACTTC. This encodes CASSSHRGSSYEQYF.

The V gene is TRBV28, the J gene TRBJ2-7; 7 bases align to TRBD1. The CDR3 extends over 12 amino acids. The junction had 3 bases not matched to a gene; V was cut back by 6 bases and J by 4 bases. Germline lookup yields CDR1 MDHEN and CDR2 SYDVKM. The CDR3 nucleotides are TGTGCCAGCAGCCAGGACAGGTACGAGCAGTACTTC. Translated, it gives CASSQDRYEQYF.

This chain joins TRBV10-3 and TRBJ1-2; 12 bases line up with TRBD1. Per the germline V gene, CDR1 is ENHRY and CDR2 is SYGVKD. V shed 4 bases, J shed 6 bases, and the junction held 3 bases outside the gene matches. The CDR3 runs to 14 residues. CDR3 sequence reads: CAISGDRGPDGYTF. CDR3 nucleotides: TGTGCCATCAGTGGGGACAGGGGGCCAGATGGCTACACCTTC.